Sequencing of this T cell receptor (beta chain) was carried out in a study of T cells after yellow fever vaccination. Study-level information: Any fraction with a low cell number was prepared using SMART-Seq v4 Ultra Low Input.

TCRdb processed the 5' RACE reads anew with MiXCR; each CDR3 protein has one entry. Found here are around 550,000 distinct CDR3 sequences, 15% to 20% of them singletons; the top ten hold about 13%. There are 15 residues in the CDR3. In germline, CDR1 is SGHRS, CDR2 YFSETQ. Trimming cost V 0 bases and J 4 bases, with 10 bases left between them. This clonotype was found a few times. The chain links TRBV5-1 to TRBJ2-2, with a tentative D call TRBD1 (6 bases). Sequences were derived from PBMCs, sampled 15 days after the yellow fever booster vaccination. The clonotype comes from a man aged 30-40 years who received the YFV17D yellow fever vaccine. In nucleotides, the CDR3 is TGCGCCAGCAGCTTGGCCCCAGGGGCCACCGGGGAGCTGTTTTTT. It translates to CASSLAPGATGELFF.